What follows are 15 T cell receptor beta chains derived from one specimen sequenced in a study of cytomegalovirus exposure and HLA in healthy donors. Researchers ran the PCR with 60 Vbeta and 13 Jbeta primers. Only in-frame clones appear in the TCRdb table, and some are missing; sequencing was by immunoSEQ multiplex PCR. Of about 190,000 clones in the sample, around 84% were seen once. The sequenced material came from PBMCs. These receptors all come from a woman aged 18-35 years in good health and CMV-seronegative.

A word on this clone: The identical CDR3 is also encoded by other nucleotide sequences in the sample. This rearrangement joins TRBV2 to TRBJ2-3, with TRBD1 matching 8 bases. This CDR3 region has 13 residues. From germline, CDR1 is SNHLY and CDR2 FYNNEI. V lost 6 bases to trimming and J lost 5 bases; unmatched junction nucleotides: 4. The CDR3 DNA sequence: TGTGCCAGCAGCGGACAGGGTCTAGATACGCAGTATTTT. It encodes CASSGQGLDTQYF.

The chain couples TRBV27 to TRBJ1-2; maybe TRBD1 (5 bases). This CDR3 has 14 residues. Germline values: CDR1 MNHEY, CDR2 SMNVEV (reference sequence). Trimming stripped 3 bases from V and 8 bases from J, with 16 bases between. The CDR3 DNA follows: TGTGCCAGCAGTTTTAGTAACAGGTTGAGAGGCTACACCTTC. Protein product: CASSFSNRLRGYTF.

As to this clone: The same CDR3 also results from other DNA sequences found in this sample. The genes are TRBV5-8 and TRBJ2-7; weak D call: TRBD2 (5 bases). CDR1 and CDR2 from the germline V gene are SGHTS and YDEGEE. This CDR3 is built from 13 residues. The ends were cut back, 2 bases at V and 4 bases at J, with 10 bases in the middle. The CDR3 nucleotides are TGTGCCAGCAGCTTACGGGGAACTTACGAGCAGTACTTC. Amino acid sequence: CASSLRGTYEQYF.

CDR3 coding DNA: TGTGCCAGCAGTGTAGCGGGAGCCTACGAGCAGTACTTC. This sequence encodes CASSVAGAYEQYF. This rearrangement joins TRBV2 to TRBJ2-7; 9 bases line up with TRBD2. This CDR3 is 13 amino acids long. Germline V gene data show CDR1 as SNHLY and CDR2 as FYNNEI. With V trimmed by 4 bases and J by 2 bases, 0 bases remained unmatched.

The V gene is TRBV29-1, the J gene TRBJ2-7; D uncertain. Germline CDR1 reads SQVTM; CDR2 reads ANQGSEA. This CDR3 contains 12 residues. Trimming shortened V by 4 bases and J by 1 base, and 8 bases separated the two germline ends. CDR3 region: CSVGLDSYEQYF. The DNA of the CDR3 is TGCAGCGTTGGTCTAGATTCCTACGAGCAGTACTTC.

The rearrangement uses TRBV5-1 and TRBJ1-1; tentative D call: TRBD1 (5 bases). The CDR3 loop spans 13 amino acids. Germline CDR1 is SGHRS and CDR2 is YFSETQ. V lost 5 bases and J 1 base, leaving 9 bases between the germline ends. The CDR3 loop reads CASRGLGNTEAFF. The CDR3 coding sequence is TGCGCCAGCAGGGGGCTCGGGAACACTGAAGCTTTCTTT.

J is TRBJ2-3 and V is TRBV11-3; 9 bases agree with TRBD2. The V and J ends lost 1 base and 2 bases, in that order; junction bases with no gene match: 7. This CDR3 has 17 residues. Looked up from germline, CDR1 is SGHNT and CDR2 is YENEEA. The CDR3 here is CASSLVPAGGFTDTQYF. In DNA form, the CDR3 reads TGTGCCAGCAGCTTAGTTCCAGCGGGAGGATTCACAGATACGCAGTATTTT.

The V gene is TRBV7-9, the J gene TRBJ1-1; TRBD1 aligns across 8 bases. The germline gives CDR1 SEHNR, CDR2 FQNEAQ (reference sequence). CDR3 length: 15 residues. The trim removed 4 bases at V and 1 base at J, leaving 5 bases unmatched. The CDR3 DNA reads TGTGCCAGCAGCTCCTGGGACAGGAGGAACACTGAAGCTTTCTTT. Translating gives CASSSWDRRNTEAFF.

In its sample, this clone was seen once. V and J are TRBV5-1 and TRBJ1-2; the match to TRBD1 covers 7 bases. The CDR3 sequence is 15 residues long. Losses at the gene ends were 4 bases for V and 0 bases for J; bases not matched to a gene: 6. Germline V gives CDR1 SGHRS, CDR2 YFSETQ. The CDR3 DNA reads TGCGCCAGCAGCCCCGGACAGGAACCTAACTATGGCTACACCTTC. Translation: CASSPGQEPNYGYTF.

The chain combines TRBV15 with TRBJ2-5; D is possibly TRBD2 (6 bases). This CDR3 is built from 13 residues. Trimming pared 7 bases from V and 2 bases from J, leaving 11 bases between. Germline V gives CDR1 LNHNV, CDR2 YYDKDF (reference sequence). CDR3 in DNA: TGTGCCACCAAGGACTACCGACAAGAGACCCAGTACTTC. Translated: CATKDYRQETQYF.

J is TRBJ1-3 and V is TRBV19; D uncertain. CDR3 length equals 13 residues. Germline-derived CDR1 and CDR2 are LNHDA and SQIVND (reference sequence). The germline V and J ends were trimmed by 5 bases and 2 bases, with 7 bases remaining between them. The DNA for the CDR3 is TGTGCCAGTAGTCCCCAGGCTGGAAACACCATATATTTT. It specifies CASSPQAGNTIYF.

This chain links TRBV11-2 with TRBJ1-3; 7 positions match TRBD1. V dropped 0 bases and J dropped 3; count of bases not matched to a gene: 5. The CDR3 totals 16 residues. The germline V gene has CDR1 SGHAT and CDR2 FQNNGV. The CDR3 region has the DNA TGTGCCAGCAGCTTAGAAGGACAGGTAGATGGAAACACCATATATTTT. It codes for CASSLEGQVDGNTIYF.

V usage is TRBV6-1 and J usage is TRBJ2-3, with a tentative D call TRBD1 (5 bases). The CDR3 extends over 14 amino acids. CDR1 is MNHNS and CDR2 is SASEGT in the germline V gene. V was cut by 8 bases and J by 2 bases, with 14 bases left in between. The CDR3 region has the DNA TGTGCCAGCCACCACGGACACACCACAGATACGCAGTATTTT. Translating it yields CASHHGHTTDTQYF.

The chain has TRBV5-4 and TRBJ2-1; 8 bases fit TRBD2. This CDR3 is built from 15 residues. V was pared by 2 bases and J by 4 bases, with 5 bases of the junction left unmatched. Germline CDR1 reads SGHNT; CDR2 reads YYREEE (reference sequence). CDR3 in amino acids: CASSFSSGLYNEQFF. CDR3 DNA sequence: TGTGCCAGCAGCTTTTCTAGCGGGCTTTACAATGAGCAGTTCTTC.

The chain joins TRBV6-1 to TRBJ2-5, with 8 bases that match TRBD1. CDR3 length: 13 amino acids. The germline CDR1 and CDR2 sequences are MNHNS and SASEGT. J gave up 5 bases and V 5 bases, and 4 bases lay outside the gene matches. This chain's CDR3 is CASSSRDRETQYF. In DNA, the CDR3 is TGTGCCAGCAGTAGCCGGGACAGGGAGACCCAGTACTTC.